This TCR beta chain was found in a study of blood T cell repertoires in COVID-19. Study summary: Some COVID-19 samples were acute and others convalescent; all came from the United States, Italy and Spain. T cells, B-cell-depleted T cells, or PBMCs supplied cDNA or gDNA.

In the original analysis: The assay estimated nucleated cells by amplifying reference gene primers. Sequenced by immunoSEQ multiplex PCR; TCRdb stores in-frame clones only, minus some. That table is the source of V, J and clone size, and D and trimming were worked out from the DNA. The repertoire consists of a few hundred thousand clones, with roughly nine tenths occurring once and the leading ten covering 5.5% to 7%. The length of the CDR3 is 15 residues. V dropped 1 base and J dropped 4; count of bases not matched to a gene: 7. CDR1 is SGHKS, CDR2 YYEKEE, per germline (reference sequence). The TCR was taken from a woman aged 25 to 39 who had recovered from COVID-19. The sample consisted of PBMCs or T cells enriched from blood (not recorded which). The chain employs TRBV5-5 and TRBJ1-1; 7 nucleotides line up with TRBD1. CDR3 DNA: TGTGCCAGCAGCTTGTACCAGGGGGTGGGCACTGAAGCTTTCTTT. The encoded protein is CASSLYQGVGTEAFF.